The clone carrying this T cell receptor (beta chain) was counted a few times. What it binds is not known. These data are taken from a study of Ad26.COV2.S vaccination and SARS-CoV-2 variants. Study in general: A participant enrolled in the COV1001 Ad26.COV2.S trial arm provided the sample. Ad26.COV2.S shots went into the muscle once or twice, 56 days apart. Findings of the study overall: It was vaccine recipients, not placebo recipients, who had the higher spike-specific TCR breadth.

Clones were sequenced by immunoSEQ multiplex PCR, and TCRdb holds only the in-frame ones, with some missing. The sample contains some 370,000 clones, around 82% of which appear only once. The CDR3 runs 16 residues. CDR1 SGHKS and CDR2 YYEKEE come from the germline V gene (reference sequence). The V and J ends lost 4 bases and 4 bases respectively, with 18 bases between them. Documented treatment: 15 to 20 received Ad26.COV2.S at low or high dose, single or two shots; roughly five received placebo; per-sample allocation not given. Sampling occurred on day 63 after the first vaccine or placebo injection. Spike of the Wuhan-strain SARS-CoV-2 was expressed by an Ad26 vector, which formed the vaccine.

V and J are TRBV5-5 and TRBJ1-3, with D maybe TRBD1 (5 bases). This specimen consisted of peripheral blood, obtained in a trial of Ad26.COV2.S vaccine versus placebo. The origin of this receptor is a person between 18 and 60 years old who received the Ad26.COV2.S COVID-19 vaccine or a placebo. DNA for the CDR3: TGTGCCAGCAGCGTGTCCGCCGGGACCTCCGGAAACACCATATATTTT. Translated, it gives CASSVSAGTSGNTIYF.